This TCR beta chain was identified in a study of T cells in women clearing cervical HPV infection. Broader study findings: CIN3+ cases had significantly higher TCR richness than controls; evenness did not differ.

Prevalent HPV16 infections were excluded; only incident single HPV16 infections included. According to its frequency, this clone is medium-sized (0.01 to 0.1%). As yet, its antigen is unknown. The DNA ends 3 residues before the CDR3 does, and the rest of the CDR3 is filled in from the germline J gene. The CDR3 contains 16 residues. From germline, CDR1 is LNHDA and CDR2 SQIVND (reference sequence). V shed 5 bases and J 4 bases; nucleotides not matched to a gene: 10. Repertoires were generated with immunoSEQ multiplex PCR, while TCRdb's copy carries only in-frame clones and drops some. The listing records more than 25,000 clones.

This rearrangement joins TRBV19 to TRBJ2-7; 11 bases agree with TRBD2. The sample taken for sequencing was blood buffy coat. The clonotype originates from a woman between 18 and 70 years old with a cervical HPV16 infection that either progressed to CIN3+ or cleared (not recorded which). The CDR3 bases that were read are TGTGCCAGTAGTGTCCAAACTAGCGGGAGTTATTACGAG. Translation gives CASSVQTSGSYYE. The entire CDR3 protein reads CASSVQTSGSYYEQYF.